A selection of T cell receptor beta chains follows, all from one sample in a study of blood T cell repertoires in COVID-19. The repertoire was sequenced with immunoSEQ multiplex PCR; TCRdb's copy has only in-frame clones and lacks some. The sample consists of 90,000 to 150,000 clones, about 80% of them appearing once. Sequencing was performed on peripheral blood. Receptor source: a woman older than 75 with acute or convalescent COVID-19. The CDR3 runs from the conserved cysteine through the conserved F or W. Each record gives: J gene, clone size, D gene, V gene, CDR3 protein, CDR3 DNA. The D gene is left open where the match is weak. Not every row has a clone size; where given, it reads once, few, many or a size class.

TRBJ2-2 | - | - | TRBV11-3 | CASSLVPGRGELFF | TGTGCCAGCAGCTTGGTCCCAGGGCGCGGGGAGCTGTTTTTT
TRBJ1-2 | - | - | TRBV28 | CASSLYQGTYGYTF | TGTGCCAGCAGTTTATATCAGGGCACCTATGGCTACACCTTC
TRBJ1-5 | - | TRBD1 | TRBV6-1 | CASSEKATGTGDQPQHF | TGTGCCAGCAGTGAAAAGGCGACCGGGACAGGGGACCAGCCCCAGCATTTT
TRBJ2-2 | - | TRBD1 | TRBV7-7 | CASSLAGGAGTGELFF | TGTGCCAGCAGCTTAGCAGGGGGCGCGGGCACCGGGGAGCTGTTTTTT
TRBJ2-5 | - | - | TRBV7-9 | CASSYSGDETQYF | TGTGCCAGCAGCTACTCAGGGGACGAGACCCAGTACTTC
TRBJ1-1 | - | - | TRBV7-9 | CASSFLGGNTEAFF | TGTGCCAGCAGCTTCCTGGGGGGGAACACTGAAGCTTTCTTT
TRBJ1-2 | - | TRBD1 | TRBV6-5 | CASSPPGQGTYGYTF | TGTGCCAGCAGTCCCCCGGGACAGGGGACCTATGGCTACACCTTC
TRBJ2-1 | once | TRBD2 | TRBV2 | CASTALAGTYNEQFF | TGTGCCAGCACAGCCCTAGCGGGTACATACAATGAGCAGTTCTTC
TRBJ1-2 | - | TRBD1 | TRBV5-1 | CASSPGQLTYGYTF | TGCGCCAGCAGCCCGGGACAGCTAACCTATGGCTACACCTTC
TRBJ2-1 | - | - | TRBV18 | CASSPNSYNEQFF | TGTGCCAGCTCACCAAACAGCTACAATGAGCAGTTCTTC
TRBJ2-5 | few | - | TRBV5-1 | CASSWGEETQYF | TGCGCCAGCAGCTGGGGAGAGGAGACCCAGTACTTC
TRBJ1-2 | - | - | TRBV5-6 | CASSPGQLNGYTF | TGTGCCAGCAGCCCCGGACAGCTAAATGGCTACACCTTC
TRBJ2-3 | - | TRBD1 | TRBV24-1 | CATSEDRGGTDTQYF | TGTGCCACCAGTGAAGACAGGGGCGGCACAGATACGCAGTATTTT
TRBJ1-4 | - | TRBD1 | TRBV27 | CASSRDRANEKLFF | TGTGCCAGCAGCCGGGACAGGGCTAATGAAAAACTGTTTTTT
TRBJ1-4 | once | - | TRBV27 | CASSLSGRVNEKLFF | TGTGCCAGCAGTTTATCAGGCAGGGTTAATGAAAAACTGTTTTTT
TRBJ2-7 | - | TRBD2 | TRBV6-5 | CASSRSGRGYEQYF | TGTGCCAGCAGTCGTAGCGGGAGAGGCTACGAGCAGTACTTC